This T cell receptor beta chain is from a study of graft-versus-host responses after intestinal transplantation (dated by TCRdb to 2020 to 2023). Context from the whole study: The transplants that recipients received were multivisceral, liver-intestinal, or isolated intestinal. A cohort of approximately 24 intestinal transplant recipients, including one retransplant, was enrolled, and a few patients lacking pretransplant specimens were excluded. Every recipient was given anti-thymocyte globulin induction, then maintenance tacrolimus and steroids for around three years. Alloreactive clones were identified by sequencing pre-transplant mixed lymphocyte reaction products and comparing them with unstimulated pre-transplant donor and recipient T cells. Instead of going to the commercial service, samples from a few later patients were sequenced in-house on an Illumina MiSeq and processed with MiXCR. After intestinal transplantation, graft-versus-host and host-versus-graft alloreactive T cell clones were followed in the graft, circulation and bone marrow using bulk TCR-beta CDR3 sequencing. A peak of at least 4% donor T cells among recipient peripheral blood mononuclear cells was the definition used for donor T cell macrochimerism.

This clone was seen just once. Its antigen is still unknown. Base qualities were left out, and no much larger clone turns up one base away. The library relied on the immunoSEQ multiplex PCR assay. In most patients, genomic DNA was isolated using the Qiagen DNeasy Blood and Tissue Kit and sent frozen to Adaptive Biotechnologies for TCR sequencing. For most patients, genomic DNA was subjected to high-throughput TCR-beta CDR3 sequencing by Adaptive Biotechnologies. The original methods were these. Adaptive's ImmunoSEQ software was the source of the TCR sequencing data for roughly 19 patients, while a few other patients were processed with MiXCR and VDJtools. To correct CD4 versus CD8 sorting errors, sequences present in both subsets at a frequency ratio below 5:1 were removed. CDR3 nucleotide sequences shared between donor and recipient were removed because the origin of such sequences could not be assigned. To count as alloreactive, a clone needed at least 2-fold expansion over unstimulated cells and a minimum CFSE-low frequency of 0.002% (template counts) or 0.001% (read counts). A clone was considered mappable if detected in the sequenced pre-transplant spleen, lymph node, or MLR CFSE-low populations of the donor or recipient. The cumulative frequency of alloreactive clones was calculated as a percentage of all sequences, weighted by copy number. The immuneACCESS repertoire file appears here via TCRdb, limited to in-frame rearrangements. These files lack a portion of the clones; in checked studies, under half of the deficit traces to unresolved V genes, and the cause of the others is not known. D and trimming were read from the DNA, whereas the V and J calls and clone size are those reported in that table. The sample table holds around 100,000 clones, of which more than 85% were seen once. Of the sample, about 0.9% falls within the top ten clones.

The time point tag for this specimen amounts to: cells obtained before transplantation from donor or recipient. CD3+CD4+ and CD3+CD8+ populations were FACS-sorted from unstimulated pre-transplant donor and recipient cells taken from spleen or lymph nodes. CDR3 length: 16 amino acids, cysteine to phenylalanine. Only the CDR3 DNA stays, 48 bases, in frame from base 1. Taken from the germline V gene, the CDR1 and CDR2 loops are SGDLS and YYNGEE. Relative to germline, V is missing 1 base and J is missing 3 bases, with 4 bases of the junction outside any gene match. Findings and caveats that apply to the study as a whole: The conclusions were limited by the relatively low number and heterogeneity of the intestinal transplant patients. GvH clones were detected in recipient bone marrow, and some appeared earlier in ileal mucosa or blood, consistent with an intestinal mucosal origin. In the allografts of patients with donor T cell macrochimerism, GvH to HvG T cell clonal ratios were high. Early after transplant, declines in HvG clones were associated with peak levels of circulating GvH clones.

The sequence joins TRBV9 to TRBJ2-2, with 9 bases in between that match TRBD2. The starting material was unstimulated CD4+ T cells sorted from spleen or lymph node cells, obtained before intestinal transplant. The clonotype comes from a human donor who received an intestinal transplant. The CDR3 reads as follows: CASSVRLAGHTGELFF. The sequenced DNA is TGTGCCAGCAGCGTACGGCTAGCGGGACACACCGGGGAGCTGTTTTTT.